This entry lists 17 T cell receptor beta chains sequenced from one sample in a study of metastatic and nonmetastatic thyroid tumors (TCRdb year 2020). The library was made by PCR. Reads for this sample came from an Illumina HiSeq 4000. The public reads were quality trimmed at Q25 with fastp and then assembled into clones with MiXCR by TCRdb, keeping productive beta chains. Recorded for this sample are roughly 83,000 clones; more than 13% of them occurred a single time. Of the sample, roughly 3.6% is held by the ten largest clones. Before undergoing thyroid surgery, none of the patients had been given any kind of treatment. The material sequenced was blood. The source is a female donor with papillary thyroid cancer or a benign thyroid nodule (not recorded which). Some clones in this sample may be carry-over from other donors' samples.

This clone was found many times. The V gene is TRBV10-2, the J gene TRBJ1-2, with 7 bases identical to TRBD1. This CDR3 has 14 amino acids. With 2 bases clipped from V and 6 bases from J, the junction kept 6 bases outside the gene matches. Germline values: CDR1 WSHSY, CDR2 SAAADI. The CDR3 DNA is TGCGCCAGCAGTGAGACAGGGGTAAGGGATGGCTACACCTTC. Its translation is CASSETGVRDGYTF.

This clone was observed at least ten times. The CDR3 loop is CSARWGSEETQYF. CDR3 bases: TGCAGTGCTAGGTGGGGTAGTGAGGAGACCCAGTACTTC. V is TRBV20-1 and J is TRBJ2-5; D gene unclear. Between the trimmed V and J ends, which lost 3 bases and 5 bases, there was a span of 13 bases. CDR1 and CDR2 from the germline V gene are DFQATT and SNEGSKA (reference sequence). The CDR3 runs to 13 residues.

This clone appeared a few times. This chain uses TRBV7-6 with TRBJ2-1, with TRBD2 identical over 14 bases. The CDR3 spans 15 residues. V lost 5 bases and J lost 9; bases outside the gene matches: 6. The germline CDR1 and CDR2 sequences are SGHVS and FNYEAQ. The CDR3 loop reads CASSLGTSGGGEQFF. CDR3 bases: TGTGCCAGCAGCCTAGGGACTAGCGGGGGTGGTGAGCAGTTCTTC.

The V gene is TRBV18, the J gene TRBJ1-2; D is possibly TRBD1 (6 bases). Germline V gene sequence: CDR1 KGHSH, CDR2 LQKENI. V dropped 5 bases and J dropped 4 bases, with 17 bases sitting between them. The CDR3 has 15 amino acids. DNA of the CDR3: TGTGCCAGCTCAACTTCCAGGACAGTGATCTATGGCTACACCTTC. This sequence encodes CASSTSRTVIYGYTF.

V usage is TRBV24-1 and J usage is TRBJ2-3; possibly TRBD2 for D (5 bases). The CDR3 extends over 15 amino acids. The V end lost 9 bases, the J end lost 2 bases, and 17 bases lay between the germline ends. The germline gives CDR1 KGHDR, CDR2 SFDVKD. CDR3 amino acids: CATSPGKLLTDTQYF. The CDR3, as DNA: TGTGCCACCTCTCCCGGGAAGCTACTCACAGATACGCAGTATTTT.

This clone was found many times. The chain has TRBV18 and TRBJ2-5; the D is unclear. Trimming cost V 0 bases and J 0 bases, with 8 bases left between them. The CDR3 runs 15 residues. The germline V gene has CDR1 KGHSH and CDR2 LQKENI. The CDR3 nucleotides read TGTGCCAGCTCACCACCTCAAGGGTACCAAGAGACCCAGTACTTC. It yields the protein CASSPPQGYQETQYF.

This clone came up many times. This chain joins TRBV2 and TRBJ1-4; D is unclear. The V end lost 4 bases, the J end lost 7 bases, and 4 bases lay between the germline ends. Germline CDR1 SNHLY, CDR2 FYNNEI. The length of the CDR3 is 11 residues. This CDR3 reads CASSVLEKLFF. In DNA form, the CDR3 reads TGTGCCAGCAGTGTGCTTGAAAAACTGTTTTTT.

The chain joins TRBV12-3 or TRBV12-4 to TRBJ2-2; weak D call: TRBD1 (6 bases). CDR3 length: 14 residues. Trimming took off 6 bases at V and 1 base at J, with 9 bases between the two ends. This chain's CDR3 is CASRPGQNTGELFF. As DNA, the CDR3 is TGTGCCAGCAGACCGGGACAGAACACCGGGGAGCTGTTTTTT.

This clone was seen many times. This clone may be a read error of a much larger clone one base away. Other DNA sequences of this sample code for an identical CDR3. The chain recombines TRBV6-1 with TRBJ1-5; no clear D gene. This CDR3 is built from 13 residues. V was cut by 6 bases and J by 5 bases, with 11 bases left in between. CDR1 and CDR2 from the germline V gene are MNHNS and SASEGT. In nucleotides, the CDR3 is TGTGCCAGCAGAATAAACCAAGATCAGCCCCAGCATTTT. Translation gives CASRINQDQPQHF.

Many counts were recorded for this clone. V is TRBV6-1 and J is TRBJ2-7, with TRBD2 as a possible D gene (7 bases). Per germline, CDR1 MNHNS and CDR2 SASEGT. Trimming removed 5 bases at V and 7 bases at J, with 15 bases between. The length of the CDR3 is 13 residues. The CDR3 spells CASSWGGGWEQYF. The CDR3 nucleotides read TGTGCCAGCAGTTGGGGGGGCGGGTGGGAGCAGTACTTC.

For this clone: This may come from a read error, since a much larger clone is one base off. The chain links TRBV20-1 to TRBJ2-5; 7 bases agree with TRBD2. J was trimmed by 8 bases and V by 0 bases; bases with no gene match: 18. The germline V gene encodes CDR1 DFQATT and CDR2 SNEGSKA (reference sequence). The CDR3 consists of 17 residues. CDR3: CSARDDFTASAGDTQYF. The CDR3, as DNA: TGCAGTGCTAGAGATGATTTCACGGCCAGCGCGGGGGATACCCAGTACTTC.

With regard to this clone: This may come from a read error, since a much larger clone is one base off. This chain connects TRBV28 to TRBJ2-5, with TRBD1 as a possible D gene (5 bases). Trimming left V 5 bases short and J 4 bases short, with 17 bases between. The CDR3 is 15 residues long. Germline CDR1 MDHEN, CDR2 SYDVKM. The CDR3 loop reads CASSPPQGTVETQYF. As DNA, the CDR3 is TGTGCCAGCAGTCCGCCCCAGGGTACGGTAGAGACCCAGTACTTC.

This clone was found a few times. This clone may be a read error of a much larger clone one base away. This sequence joins TRBV7-8 and TRBJ1-4; D may be TRBD1 (6 bases). Trimming cost V 5 bases and J 3 bases, with 13 bases left between them. The CDR3 runs to 15 residues. In germline, CDR1 is SGHVS, CDR2 FQNEAQ. CDR3 sequence reads: CASSLNGTPNEKLFF. The CDR3 nucleotides read TGTGCCAGCAGCCTTAACGGGACACCTAATGAAAAACTGTTTTTT.

This clone was recorded many times. This sequence joins TRBV28 and TRBJ1-1; D gene ambiguous. The length of the CDR3 is 13 residues. V shed 8 bases and J shed 1 base, with 11 bases lying between them. Germline loops: CDR1 MDHEN, CDR2 SYDVKM. The CDR3 is CASLGGRNTEAFF. In nucleotides, the CDR3 is TGTGCCAGCCTCGGCGGGAGGAACACTGAAGCTTTCTTT.

The table lists this clone with many counts. The chain is built from TRBV6-1 and TRBJ1-2; D may be TRBD1 (6 bases). V was clipped by 6 bases and J by 3 bases, with 14 bases between them. The length of the CDR3 is 14 residues. The germline V gene has CDR1 MNHNS and CDR2 SASEGT. CDR3 sequence reads: CASRGVTGYYGYTF. The CDR3 region has the DNA TGTGCCAGCAGGGGGGTCACAGGGTACTATGGCTACACCTTC.

This clone was counted many times. This chain connects TRBV19 to TRBJ2-1, with 7 bases fitting TRBD1. The V and J ends lost 0 bases and 10 bases, in that order; junction bases with no gene match: 15. CDR3 length: 17 amino acids. Looked up from germline, CDR1 is LNHDA and CDR2 is SQIVND (reference sequence). DNA for the CDR3: TGTGCCAGTAGTATAGATCCCCCCCGGACAGGTCGGGACGAGCAGTTCTTC. It translates to CASSIDPPRTGRDEQFF.

There are many counts of this clone. The chain couples TRBV3-1 to TRBJ1-6; 9 bases map to TRBD1. The CDR3 is 17 residues long. Per the germline V gene, CDR1 is LGHDT and CDR2 is YNNKEL (reference sequence). V was clipped by 0 bases and J by 10 bases; unmatched bases: 10. In DNA, the CDR3 is TGTGCCAGCAGCCAAGAGGGACAGGGCGCCCCATGGTCACCCCTCCACTTT. Amino acids: CASSQEGQGAPWSPLHF.